This T cell receptor (beta chain) stems from a study of tissue T cells after allogeneic stem cell transplantation. Study-level information: Of the grafts for graft-versus-host disease patients, several were unmodified and three CD34-selected. Study results and limitations: Anatomically similar tissues had similar TCR repertoires within each patient.

Clones were read by immunoSEQ multiplex PCR, and TCRdb kept only the in-frame ones, dropping some. Of under 2,500 clones in the sample, about 80% were seen once. This clone was observed a few times. Its specificity is not known. The CDR3 sequence is 14 residues long. The trim removed 0 bases at V and 2 bases at J, leaving 0 bases unmatched. Germline V lookup: CDR1 SGHRS, CDR2 YFSETQ. Several lines of graft-versus-host disease therapy were given to all patients, all with gastrointestinal involvement. The chain employs TRBV5-1 and TRBJ2-7; TRBD1 matches at 9 bases. The TCR originated in a male patient aged 40 to 70 with steroid-refractory graft-versus-host disease after an allogeneic stem cell transplant. These T cells may partly come from the graft donor. The sequences come from ileal tissue, collected at autopsy. The CDR3 sequence: CASSLDRGPYEQYF. The CDR3 nucleotides are TGCGCCAGCAGCTTGGACAGGGGGCCCTACGAGCAGTACTTC.